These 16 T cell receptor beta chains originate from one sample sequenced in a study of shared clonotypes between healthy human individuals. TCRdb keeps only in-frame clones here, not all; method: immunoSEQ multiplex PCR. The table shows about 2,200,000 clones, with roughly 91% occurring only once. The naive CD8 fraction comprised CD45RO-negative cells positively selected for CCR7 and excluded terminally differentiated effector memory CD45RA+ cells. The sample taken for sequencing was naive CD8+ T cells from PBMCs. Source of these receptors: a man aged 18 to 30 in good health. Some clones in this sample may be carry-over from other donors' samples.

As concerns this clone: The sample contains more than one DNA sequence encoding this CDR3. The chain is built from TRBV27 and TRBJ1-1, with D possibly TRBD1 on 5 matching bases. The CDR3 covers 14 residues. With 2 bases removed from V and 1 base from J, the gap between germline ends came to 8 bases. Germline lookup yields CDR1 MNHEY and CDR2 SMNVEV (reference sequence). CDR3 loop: CASSLRTPNTEAFF. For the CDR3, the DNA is TGTGCCAGCAGTTTAAGGACACCGAACACTGAAGCTTTCTTT.

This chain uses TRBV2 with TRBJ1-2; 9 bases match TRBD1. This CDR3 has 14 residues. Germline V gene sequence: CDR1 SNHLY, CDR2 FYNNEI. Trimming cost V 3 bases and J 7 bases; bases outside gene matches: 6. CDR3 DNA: TGTGCCAGCAGTGAGGACGGGACAGGGACTGGCTACACCTTC. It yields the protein CASSEDGTGTGYTF.

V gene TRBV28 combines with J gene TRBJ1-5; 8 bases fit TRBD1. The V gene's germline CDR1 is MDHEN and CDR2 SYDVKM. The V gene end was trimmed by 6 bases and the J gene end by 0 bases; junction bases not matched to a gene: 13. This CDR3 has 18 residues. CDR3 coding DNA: TGTGCCAGCAGCTTTGACAGGGGAGGAGTCCATAGCAATCAGCCCCAGCATTTT. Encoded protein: CASSFDRGGVHSNQPQHF.

CDR3: CASSLGNPGTGAYEQYF. The CDR3 nucleotides read TGTGCCAGCAGCTTAGGAAACCCCGGGACAGGGGCCTACGAGCAGTACTTC. The chain carries TRBV7-9 and TRBJ2-7; TRBD1 aligns across 10 bases. CDR3 size: 17 residues. Germline assignment: CDR1 SEHNR and CDR2 FQNEAQ (reference sequence). With V trimmed by 1 base and J by 2 bases, 8 bases remained unmatched.

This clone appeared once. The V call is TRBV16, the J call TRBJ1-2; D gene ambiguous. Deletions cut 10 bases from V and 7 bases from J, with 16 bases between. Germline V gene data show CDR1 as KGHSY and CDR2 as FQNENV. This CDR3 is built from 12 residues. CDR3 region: CAIIPKAGGYTF. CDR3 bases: TGTGCCATCATCCCGAAAGCGGGTGGCTACACCTTC. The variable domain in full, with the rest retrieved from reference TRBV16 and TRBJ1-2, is GEEVAQTPKHLVRGEGQKAKLYCAPIKGHSYVFWYQQVLKNEFKFLISFQNENVFDETGMPKERFSAKCLPNSPCSLEIQATKLEDSAVYFCAIIPKAGGYTFGSGTRLTVV.

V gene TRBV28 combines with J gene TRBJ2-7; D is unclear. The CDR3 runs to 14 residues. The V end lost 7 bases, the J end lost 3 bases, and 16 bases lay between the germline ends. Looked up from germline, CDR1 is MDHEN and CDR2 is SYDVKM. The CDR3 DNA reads TGTGCCAGCACTTCCCCGGTGAGGCTCTACGAGCAGTACTTC. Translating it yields CASTSPVRLYEQYF.

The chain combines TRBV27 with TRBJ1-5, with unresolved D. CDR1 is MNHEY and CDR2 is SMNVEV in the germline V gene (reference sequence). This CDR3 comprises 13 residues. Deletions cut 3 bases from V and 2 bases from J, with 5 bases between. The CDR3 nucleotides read TGTGCCAGCAGTTTTATCGGCAATCAGCCCCAGCATTTT. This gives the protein CASSFIGNQPQHF.

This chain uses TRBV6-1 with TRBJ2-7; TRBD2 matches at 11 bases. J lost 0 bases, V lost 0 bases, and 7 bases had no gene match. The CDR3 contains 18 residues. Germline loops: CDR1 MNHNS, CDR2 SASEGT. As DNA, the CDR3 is TGTGCCAGCAGTGAAGCCGTAAGACTAGCGGGAATCTCCTACGAGCAGTACTTC. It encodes CASSEAVRLAGISYEQYF.

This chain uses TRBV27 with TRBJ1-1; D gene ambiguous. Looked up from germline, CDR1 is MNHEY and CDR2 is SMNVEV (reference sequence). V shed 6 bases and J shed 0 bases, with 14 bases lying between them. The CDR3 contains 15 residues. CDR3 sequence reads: CASSHETAMNTEAFF. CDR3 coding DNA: TGTGCCAGCAGCCATGAGACGGCTATGAACACTGAAGCTTTCTTT.

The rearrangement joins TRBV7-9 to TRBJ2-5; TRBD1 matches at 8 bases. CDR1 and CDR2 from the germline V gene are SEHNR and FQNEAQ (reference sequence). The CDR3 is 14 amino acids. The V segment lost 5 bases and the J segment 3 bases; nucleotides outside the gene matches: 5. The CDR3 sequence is CASSRTGTKETQYF. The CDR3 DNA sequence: TGTGCCAGCAGCCGGACAGGGACAAAAGAGACCCAGTACTTC.

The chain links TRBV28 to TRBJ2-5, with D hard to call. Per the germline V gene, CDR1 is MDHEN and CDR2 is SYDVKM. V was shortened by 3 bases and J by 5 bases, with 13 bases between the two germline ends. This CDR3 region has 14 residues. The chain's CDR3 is CASSFSGLDETQYF. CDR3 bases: TGTGCCAGCAGTTTTTCTGGGTTGGATGAGACCCAGTACTTC. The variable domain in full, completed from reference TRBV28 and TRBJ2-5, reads DVKVTQSSRYLVKRTGEKVFLECVQDMDHENMFWYRQDPGLGLRLIYFSYDVKMKEKGDIPEGYSVSREKKERFSLILESASTNQTSMYLCASSFSGLDETQYFGPGTRLLVL.

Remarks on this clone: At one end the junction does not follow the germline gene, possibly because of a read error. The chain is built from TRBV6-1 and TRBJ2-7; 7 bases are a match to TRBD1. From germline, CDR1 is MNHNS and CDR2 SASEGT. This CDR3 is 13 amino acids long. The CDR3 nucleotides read TGTGCCAGCCAGGACAGGTCCCTCTACGAGCAGTGCTTC. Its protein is CASQDRSLYEQCF.

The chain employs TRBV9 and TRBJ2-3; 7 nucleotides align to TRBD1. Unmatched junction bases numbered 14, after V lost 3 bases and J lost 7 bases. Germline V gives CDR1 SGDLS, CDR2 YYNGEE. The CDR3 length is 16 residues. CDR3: CASSAAPGGETNTQYF. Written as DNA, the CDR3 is TGTGCCAGCAGCGCCGCCCCAGGGGGAGAGACAAATACGCAGTATTTT.

Here the CDR3 DNA reads TGTGCCAGCAGCTTAGGCAGGCGCTACGAGCAGTACTTC. It specifies CASSLGRRYEQYF. V gene TRBV11-2 combines with J gene TRBJ2-7; D gene unclear. Germline CDR1 reads SGHAT; CDR2 reads FQNNGV. V was shortened by 1 base and J by 3 bases, with 7 bases between the two germline ends. The CDR3 is 13 residues long.

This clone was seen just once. The CDR3 loop is CATGEAFNYGYTF. The DNA of the CDR3 is TGTGCCACTGGGGAGGCATTTAACTATGGCTACACCTTC. The genes are TRBV2 and TRBJ1-2; D is unclear. The V end lost 10 bases, the J end lost 1 base, and 13 bases lay between the germline ends. CDR1 SNHLY and CDR2 FYNNEI come from the germline V gene. The CDR3 totals 13 residues.

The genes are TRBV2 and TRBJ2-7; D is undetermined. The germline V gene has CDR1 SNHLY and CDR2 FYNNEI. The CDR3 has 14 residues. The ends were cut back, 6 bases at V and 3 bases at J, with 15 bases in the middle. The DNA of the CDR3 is TGTGCCAGCAGCGTACTCGGGTCGGACTACGAGCAGTACTTC. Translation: CASSVLGSDYEQYF.